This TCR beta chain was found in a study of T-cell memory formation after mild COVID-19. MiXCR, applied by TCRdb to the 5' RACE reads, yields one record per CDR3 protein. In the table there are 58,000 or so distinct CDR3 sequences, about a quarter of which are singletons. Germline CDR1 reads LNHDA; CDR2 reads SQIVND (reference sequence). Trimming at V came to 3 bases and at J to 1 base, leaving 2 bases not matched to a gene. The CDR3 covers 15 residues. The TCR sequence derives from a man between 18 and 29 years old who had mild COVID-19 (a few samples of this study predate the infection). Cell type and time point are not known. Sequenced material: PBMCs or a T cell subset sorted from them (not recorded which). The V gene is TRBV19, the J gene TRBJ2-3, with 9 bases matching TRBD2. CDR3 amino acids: CASSMSSGGTDTQYF. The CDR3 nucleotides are TGTGCCAGTAGTATGTCTAGCGGGGGCACAGATACGCAGTATTTT.